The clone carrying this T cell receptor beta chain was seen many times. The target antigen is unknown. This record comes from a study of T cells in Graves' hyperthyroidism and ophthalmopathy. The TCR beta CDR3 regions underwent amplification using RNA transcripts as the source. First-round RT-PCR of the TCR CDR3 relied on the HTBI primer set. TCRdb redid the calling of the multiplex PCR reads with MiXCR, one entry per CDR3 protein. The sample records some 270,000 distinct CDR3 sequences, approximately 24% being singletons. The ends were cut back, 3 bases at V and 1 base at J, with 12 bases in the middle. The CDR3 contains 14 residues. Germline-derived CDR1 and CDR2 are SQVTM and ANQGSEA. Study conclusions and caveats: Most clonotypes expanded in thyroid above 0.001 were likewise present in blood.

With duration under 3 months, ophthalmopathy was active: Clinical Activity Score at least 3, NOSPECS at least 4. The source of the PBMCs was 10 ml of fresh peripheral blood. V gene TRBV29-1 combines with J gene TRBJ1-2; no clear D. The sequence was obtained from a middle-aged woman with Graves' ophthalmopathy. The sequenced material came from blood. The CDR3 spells CSVDRADFNYGYTF. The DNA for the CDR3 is TGCAGCGTTGATAGGGCCGATTTTAACTATGGCTACACCTTC.